Described below is a single TCR beta chain sequence and its context. This sample is part of a study of T-cell reconstitution after alpha-beta-depleted transplantation in children. As it was prepared, the TCRbeta library received unique molecular identifiers. Via MiXCR, TCRdb re-called the PCR reads, giving one row per CDR3 protein. The table shows hundreds of thousands of distinct CDR3 sequences, with around 17% occurring only once. The V end was cut by 3 bases, the J end by 0 bases, with 2 bases between. Germline values: CDR1 DFQATT, CDR2 SNEGSKA (reference sequence). The CDR3 loop spans 11 amino acids.

The clonotype comes from a human donor who donated a stem cell graft to a child with acute lymphoblastic leukemia. The chain has TRBV20-1 and TRBJ1-2; D is ambiguous. Sequencing was performed on PBMCs from the stem cell graft donor, taken from the stem cell graft. CDR3 loop: CSASTNYGYTF. For the CDR3, the DNA is TGCAGTGCTAGCACTAACTATGGCTACACCTTC.